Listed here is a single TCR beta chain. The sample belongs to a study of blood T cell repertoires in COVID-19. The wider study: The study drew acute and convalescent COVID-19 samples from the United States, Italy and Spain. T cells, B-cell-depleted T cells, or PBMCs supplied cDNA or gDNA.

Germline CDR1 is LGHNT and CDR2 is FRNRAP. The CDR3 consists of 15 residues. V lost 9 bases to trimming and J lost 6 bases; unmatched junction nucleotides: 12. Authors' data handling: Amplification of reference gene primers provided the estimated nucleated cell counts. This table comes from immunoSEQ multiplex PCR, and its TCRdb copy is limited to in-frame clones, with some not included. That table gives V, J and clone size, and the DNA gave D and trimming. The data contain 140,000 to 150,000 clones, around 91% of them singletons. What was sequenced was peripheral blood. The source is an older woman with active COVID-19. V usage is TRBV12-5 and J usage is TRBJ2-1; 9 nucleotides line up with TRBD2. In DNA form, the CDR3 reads TGTGCTAGCAACGATGGGGCTAGCGGGGTCAATGAGCAGTTCTTC. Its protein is CASNDGASGVNEQFF.